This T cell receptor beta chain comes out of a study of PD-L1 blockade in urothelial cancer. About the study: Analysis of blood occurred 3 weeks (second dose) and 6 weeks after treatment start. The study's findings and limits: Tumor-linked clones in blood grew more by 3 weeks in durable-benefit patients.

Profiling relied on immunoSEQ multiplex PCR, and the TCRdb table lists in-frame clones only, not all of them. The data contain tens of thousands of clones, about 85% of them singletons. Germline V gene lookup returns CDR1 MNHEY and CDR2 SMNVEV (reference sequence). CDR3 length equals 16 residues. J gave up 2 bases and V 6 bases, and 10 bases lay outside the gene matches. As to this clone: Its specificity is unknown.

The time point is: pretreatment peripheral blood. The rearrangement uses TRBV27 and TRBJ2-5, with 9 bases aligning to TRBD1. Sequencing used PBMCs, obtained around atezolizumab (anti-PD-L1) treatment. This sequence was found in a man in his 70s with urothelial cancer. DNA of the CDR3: TGTGCCAGCAGCCCCAGTACAGGGGGCTGGCAAGAGACCCAGTACTTC. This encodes CASSPSTGGWQETQYF.